Following are 10 T cell receptor beta chains from one sample sequenced in a study of T cell responses to AZD1222 COVID-19 vaccine. TCRdb's table, derived via immunoSEQ multiplex PCR, lists solely in-frame clones and lacks some. The table has 150,000 to 200,000 clones, around 87% seen once; the top ten hold approximately 2.7%. Sequencing used peripheral blood, obtained on day 0 of MenACWY control vaccination. These receptors came from an adult in good health.

The chain couples TRBV27 to TRBJ1-1; D ambiguous. The CDR3 runs to 14 residues. The V gene lost 6 bases and the J gene lost 1 base, with 12 bases spanning the gap. In germline, CDR1 is MNHEY, CDR2 SMNVEV (reference sequence). Written as DNA, the CDR3 is TGTGCCAGCAGGTTCTCAACCTCGAACACTGAAGCTTTCTTT. Its translation is CASRFSTSNTEAFF.

The gene calls are TRBV28 and TRBJ2-5; D could derive from TRBD1 or TRBD2 (5 bases each). Trimming pared 5 bases from V and 3 bases from J, leaving 10 bases between. The CDR3 consists of 13 residues. Germline values: CDR1 MDHEN, CDR2 SYDVKM. As DNA, the CDR3 is TGTGCCAGCAGTAGGGACCGTAAAGAGACCCAGTACTTC. Translation: CASSRDRKETQYF. The full variable domain, its missing parts supplied by reference TRBV28 and TRBJ2-5, is DVKVTQSSRYLVKRTGEKVFLECVQDMDHENMFWYRQDPGLGLRLIYFSYDVKMKEKGDIPEGYSVSREKKERFSLILESASTNQTSMYLCASSRDRKETQYFGPGTRLLVL.

The rearrangement links TRBV27 to TRBJ2-7; 12 nucleotides align to TRBD2. Germline loops: CDR1 MNHEY, CDR2 SMNVEV (reference sequence). With 2 bases clipped from V and 4 bases from J, the junction kept 3 bases outside the gene matches. The CDR3 has 15 residues. The CDR3 loop is CASSLLAGGPYEQYF. The DNA for the CDR3 is TGTGCCAGCAGTTTACTAGCGGGGGGGCCGTACGAGCAGTACTTC.

The J gene is TRBJ2-3, the V gene TRBV24-1; the D call may be TRBD1 or TRBD2 (5 bases each). Germline V gives CDR1 KGHDR, CDR2 SFDVKD. The CDR3 is made up of 12 amino acids. V lost 9 bases and J 6 bases, leaving 12 bases between the germline ends. This CDR3 reads CATAGAPDTQYF. The CDR3, as DNA: TGTGCCACCGCCGGGGCCCCCGATACGCAGTATTTT.

J is TRBJ2-1 and V is TRBV27, with D perhaps given as TRBD1 or TRBD2 (5 bases each). Looked up from germline, CDR1 is MNHEY and CDR2 is SMNVEV (reference sequence). The length of the CDR3 is 12 residues. V dropped 4 bases and J dropped 6 bases, with 7 bases sitting between them. The DNA for the CDR3 is TGTGCCAGCAGTTCAGGGAGCAATGAGCAGTTCTTC. Protein: CASSSGSNEQFF.

This chain uses TRBV19 with TRBJ2-1; 7 bases fit TRBD2. The CDR3 length is 14 residues. With 5 bases clipped from V and 4 bases from J, the junction kept 5 bases outside the gene matches. CDR1 LNHDA and CDR2 SQIVND come from the germline V gene (reference sequence). Here the CDR3 reads CASSRASGYNEQFF. CDR3 nucleotide sequence: TGTGCCAGTAGTCGGGCTAGCGGTTACAATGAGCAGTTCTTC.

This chain joins TRBV9 and TRBJ2-3; 12 nucleotides agree with TRBD2. Trimming took 0 bases from V and 0 from J; bases not matched to a gene: 2. Germline CDR1 and CDR2: SGDLS and YYNGEE. The CDR3 is made up of 17 amino acids. The CDR3 region is CASSVAGTSGSTDTQYF. CDR3 in DNA: TGTGCCAGCAGCGTAGCGGGGACTAGCGGGAGCACAGATACGCAGTATTTT.

This clone has a single count. The chain links TRBV5-1 to TRBJ2-1, with D possibly being TRBD1 (6 bases). Germline CDR1 SGHRS, CDR2 YFSETQ. Trimming removed 4 bases at V and 5 bases at J, with 16 bases between. This CDR3 spans 15 amino acids. The CDR3 reads CASSAKTGPHNEQFF. CDR3 DNA: TGCGCCAGCAGCGCGAAAACAGGGCCCCACAATGAGCAGTTCTTC.

The gene calls are TRBV3-1 (or the pseudogene TRBV3-2) and TRBJ1-2, with a possible D match to TRBD1 (5 bases). Deletions cut 0 bases from V and 3 bases from J, with 8 bases between. CDR3 length equals 14 residues. Germline V gives CDR1 LGHDT, CDR2 YNNKEL (reference sequence). The CDR3 sequence: CASSQEWGDYGYTF. DNA for the CDR3: TGTGCCAGCAGCCAAGAATGGGGGGACTATGGCTACACCTTC.

The chain recombines TRBV19 with TRBJ2-5; 11 nucleotides line up with TRBD2. CDR3 length: 15 residues. Per germline, CDR1 LNHDA and CDR2 SQIVND (reference sequence). Trimming removed 5 bases from V and 3 bases from J; junction bases left unmatched: 5. The CDR3 reads CASSRGGLAEETQYF. In DNA form, the CDR3 reads TGTGCCAGTAGTCGGGGGGGACTAGCGGAAGAGACCCAGTACTTC.